This entry lists 6 T cell receptor beta chains sequenced from one sample in a study of beta chain features in type 1 diabetes. TCRB transcripts that were expressed got sequenced, as all of the isolated RNA had been reverse transcribed. Sequencing used immunoSEQ multiplex PCR; TCRdb keeps in-frame clones, though not all of them. The sample consists of hundreds of thousands of clones, roughly 8% of them appearing once. The sample was central memory CD4+ T cells from blood. The receptors derive from a young woman in good health.

This clone was found a few times. The rearrangement joins TRBV27 to TRBJ1-2; D may be TRBD1 (5 bases). V lost 6 bases and J 1 base, leaving 15 bases between the germline ends. The CDR3 is made up of 15 amino acids. Germline lookup yields CDR1 MNHEY and CDR2 SMNVEV (reference sequence). The chain's CDR3 is CASRQGSKINYGYTF. The CDR3 region has the DNA TGTGCCAGCAGGCAGGGATCCAAAATTAACTATGGCTACACCTTC.

The V gene is TRBV6-6, the J gene TRBJ1-5, with TRBD1 as a possible D gene (6 bases). This CDR3 is 14 amino acids long. Trimming removed 0 bases from V and 7 bases from J, with 10 bases in between. CDR1 and CDR2 (germline): MNHNY, SVGAGI (reference sequence). CDR3 residues: CASSYSQGYQPQHF. The CDR3 DNA is TGTGCCAGCAGTTACTCGCAGGGGTACCAGCCCCAGCATTTT.

This clone was found a few times. The chain has TRBV23-1 and TRBJ2-5; 8 bases are shared with TRBD1. TRBV23-1 is recorded as an ORF, its role being uncertain. The V and J ends lost 8 bases and 1 base, in that order; junction bases with no gene match: 9. This CDR3 spans 15 amino acids. The CDR3 bases are TGCGCCAGCGCCGGATACGGGACAGGCCAAGAGACCCAGTACTTC. Translated, it gives CASAGYGTGQETQYF.

J is TRBJ2-5 and V is TRBV10-3; 8 nucleotides line up with TRBD1. The CDR3 covers 13 residues. Germline V gene lookup returns CDR1 ENHRY and CDR2 SYGVKD. With V trimmed by 10 bases and J by 1 base, 5 bases remained unmatched. CDR3 protein: CASGTGAQETQYF. The CDR3 DNA reads as TGTGCCAGCGGGACAGGAGCCCAAGAGACCCAGTACTTC.

Comments on this clone: Different DNA sequences within this sample yield the same CDR3. This chain uses TRBV9 with TRBJ2-1, with a possible D match to TRBD2 (5 bases). Looked up from germline, CDR1 is SGDLS and CDR2 is YYNGEE. Between the trimmed V and J ends, which lost 7 bases and 6 bases, there was a span of 8 bases. The CDR3 contains 11 residues. The CDR3 spells CASGGLNEQFF. The CDR3 nucleotides read TGTGCCAGCGGAGGTCTCAATGAGCAGTTCTTC.

This clone was counted a few times. The chain recombines TRBV4-2 with TRBJ2-2; D perhaps matches TRBD1 (5 bases). CDR3 length: 16 amino acids. Between the trimmed V and J ends, which lost 6 bases and 3 bases, there was a span of 17 bases. The germline V gene has CDR1 LGHNA and CDR2 YNFKEQ. The CDR3 DNA sequence: TGTGCCAGCAGTCCAGTTGGGGCAGGAGACACCGGGGAGCTGTTTTTT. This sequence encodes CASSPVGAGDTGELFF.